These T cell receptor beta chains were read from a single sample in a study of regulatory T cells in long-lasting Graves disease. TCRdb redid the calling of the multiplex PCR reads with MiXCR, one entry per CDR3 protein. The profile shows around 400,000 distinct CDR3 sequences, about a sixth of them singletons. Specimen: peripheral blood mononuclear cells (PBMCs), collected at new diagnosis, from a patient treated with antithyroid drugs. All receptors derive from a female donor with Graves disease. Each CDR3 is given with its conserved first and last residue. D genes are given only for firm matches. Some rows mark clone size as missing; the rest say once, few, many or name a class of expanded clone.

clone_size d_call j_call v_call cdr3_nt cdr3_aa
. TRBD1 TRBJ1-1 TRBV10-3 TGTGCCATCAGTGAGTCGACAGGGAGGACTGAAGCTTTCTTT CAISESTGRTEAFF
many TRBD1 TRBJ1-2 TRBV20-1 TGCAGTGCTAGAGGCCCGGGACAGGCTAACTATGGCTACACCTTC CSARGPGQANYGYTF
many TRBD1 TRBJ1-1 TRBV5-8 TGTGCCAGCAGCCCCGAACAGGGGTGGACTGAAGCTTTCTTT CASSPEQGWTEAFF
many . TRBJ2-7 TRBV11-2 TGTGCCAGCAGCTTACCCCCCGACGTCCAGCAGTACTTC CASSLPPDVQQYF
few . TRBJ2-2 TRBV6-5 TGTGCCAGCAGTTACCGTTGGGGGCGCACCCCGACGAACACCGGGGAGCTGTTTTTT CASSYRWGRTPTNTGELFF
many . TRBJ1-1 TRBV4-1 TGCGCCAGCAGCCCCAAGACAGGAAACACTGAAGCTTTCTTT CASSPKTGNTEAFF
many TRBD1 TRBJ2-3 TRBV20-1 TGCAGTGCTAGGGCCCGGGACAGGGCAGATACGCAGTATTTT CSARARDRADTQYF
. TRBD2 TRBJ2-1 TRBV7-9 TGTGCCAGCAGCCCCGGGACTAGCGGACCTTACCCCGGGACTTACAATGAGCAGTTCTTC CASSPGTSGPYPGTYNEQFF
. . TRBJ1-5 TRBV5-1 TGCGCCAGCAGCTTGGGGGGGGATTACAATCAGCCCCAGCATTTT CASSLGGDYNQPQHF
many . TRBJ1-2 TRBV10-3 TGTGCCATCAGTGAGACGAGAGTGGGAGTTTATGGCTACACCTTC CAISETRVGVYGYTF
many . TRBJ1-5 TRBV2 TGTGCCAGCAGCCCCCGCCCGCTCGGGGATTCATTCCAGCCCCAGCATTTT CASSPRPLGDSFQPQHF
many . TRBJ2-3 TRBV27 TGTGCCAGCAGTTTATCGATCCAGGGGATCACAGATACGCAGTATTTT CASSLSIQGITDTQYF
few . TRBJ2-6 TRBV20-1 TGCAGTGCTAGAGTAACCATTTCCTCTGGGGCCAACGTCCTGACTTTC CSARVTISSGANVLTF
few . TRBJ1-5 TRBV24-1 TGTGCCACCAGTGATTTGGGACCCCACAATCAGCCCCAGCATTTT CATSDLGPHNQPQHF
. . TRBJ2-5 TRBV12-3/TRBV12-4 TGTGCCAGCAGTTTTGAGGGAGGCAACCAAGAGACCCAGTACTTC CASSFEGGNQETQYF
many TRBD2 TRBJ2-1 TRBV29-1 TGCAGCGTCGCCTCCCAACTAGCGGAGCAGTTCTTC CSVASQLAEQFF
many TRBD1 TRBJ1-2 TRBV20-1 TGCAGTGCTAGAGCGATTACGGGACAGGTAGCTGGCTACACCTTC CSARAITGQVAGYTF
many . TRBJ2-6 TRBV20-1 TGCAGTGCTAGAAGGTCGGGGGCCAACGTCCTGACTTTC CSARRSGANVLTF
many . TRBJ2-1 TRBV7-9 TGTGCCAGCAGCCCCCGGGGGTGGGAGCAGTTCTTC CASSPRGWEQFF
many . TRBJ1-2 TRBV5-5 TGTGCCAGCAGCCAAGACAGCTATGGCTACACCTTC CASSQDSYGYTF
. . TRBJ1-2 TRBV11-2 TGTGCCAGCAGCCCCCTGGCAGGGAGGTATGGCTACACCTTC CASSPLAGRYGYTF
many TRBD1 TRBJ2-5 TRBV5-5 TGTGCCAGCAGCTTGGGGACAGGGGGGGCAGAGACCCAGTACTTC CASSLGTGGAETQYF
many . TRBJ1-1 TRBV5-1 TGCGCCAGCAGCTGGAACTTGAACACTGAAGCTTTCTTT CASSWNLNTEAFF
many . TRBJ1-5 TRBV15 TGTGCCACCAGCCATCGGGGGATAGGGGGCAATCAGCCCCAGCATTTT CATSHRGIGGNQPQHF
many . TRBJ1-1 TRBV20-1 TGCAGTGCCCAGGCCCACTTGAACACTGAAGCTTTCTTT CSAQAHLNTEAFF
. . TRBJ1-4 TRBV7-2 TGTGCCAGCAGCCTGAGACAGCGGGGCAGGACTAATGAAAAACTGTTTTTT CASSLRQRGRTNEKLFF
many . TRBJ2-1 TRBV7-3 TGTGCCAGCAGCCCTACAGGCGGTCTGGATGAGCAGTTCTTC CASSPTGGLDEQFF
many . TRBJ2-7 TRBV7-2 TGTGCCAGCACCGCCGACGCGAGACAGAGCTCCTACGAGCAGTACTTC CASTADARQSSYEQYF
many . TRBJ1-1 TRBV30 TGTGCCTGGAGTGTACTCGGGAACACTGAAGCTTTCTTT CAWSVLGNTEAFF
few . TRBJ2-7 TRBV11-2 TGTGCCAGCAGCAGCTTATCGGACAGCTCCTACGAGCAGTACTTC CASSSLSDSSYEQYF
many . TRBJ2-1 TRBV7-8 TGTGCCAGCCGAGATTCTGTTGGGCCTCTCTCCTACAATGAGCAGTTCTTC CASRDSVGPLSYNEQFF
many TRBD1 TRBJ1-4 TRBV15 TGTGCCACCAGCCCGCGGACAGGGACTAATGAAAAACTGTTTTTT CATSPRTGTNEKLFF
few TRBD1 TRBJ1-1 TRBV5-1 TGCGCCAGCAGCTTGGAGGGCAGGGGGAGCACTGAAGCTTTCTTT CASSLEGRGSTEAFF
many . TRBJ1-5 TRBV30 TGTGCCTGGAGTGTAGAGTCGGGCAATCAGCCCCAGCATTTT CAWSVESGNQPQHF
many . TRBJ1-6 TRBV9 TGTGCCAGCAGCGTGGAGCGCGGACCGCCCGATAATTCACCCCTCCACTTT CASSVERGPPDNSPLHF
many . TRBJ1-5 TRBV4-1 TGCGCCAGCAGCCAAGATCTAGGGTCCCTGCGACCCCAGCATTTT CASSQDLGSLRPQHF
many . TRBJ2-3 TRBV2 TGTGCCAGCAGTGAGCCAGGGGCAGGGACAGATACGCAGTATTTT CASSEPGAGTDTQYF
many . TRBJ1-3 TRBV10-1 TGCGCCAGCAGACCAGACAGCCCTGGAAACACCATATATTTT CASRPDSPGNTIYF
many . TRBJ1-1 TRBV27 TGTGCCAGCAGTTTAGGGGGCCCCACTGAAGCTTTCTTT CASSLGGPTEAFF
few . TRBJ1-1 TRBV29-1 TGCAGCGTTGAAAATAGTCAGGTGAACACTGAAGCTTTCTTT CSVENSQVNTEAFF
many TRBD1 TRBJ2-7 TRBV11-2 TGTGCCAGCAGCTTGGGGACAGGGCGCTACGAGCAGTACTTC CASSLGTGRYEQYF
. TRBD1 TRBJ2-2 TRBV10-1 TGCGCCAGCAGTGAAAGTTTGGGACAGGGAAGCACCGGGGAGCTGTTTTTT CASSESLGQGSTGELFF
. . TRBJ1-1 TRBV19 TGTGCCAGCAACGGCGCTGAAGCTTTCTTT CASNGAEAFF
many . TRBJ2-5 TRBV11-2 TGTGCCAGCAGCCTCCCCGGGGCCAAGGAGACCCAGTACTTC CASSLPGAKETQYF
. . TRBJ1-6 TRBV19 TGTGCCAGTAGACCGGACCCCCCCGAGAGCTCCTATAATTCACCCCTCCACTTT CASRPDPPESSYNSPLHF
. . TRBJ1-6 TRBV19 TGTGCCAGTAGTATCCTGACAGAATTCACCTATAATTCACCCCTCCACTTT CASSILTEFTYNSPLHF
many . TRBJ1-6 TRBV6-1 TGTGCCAGCAGAGACGGACTGAATAATTCACCCCTCCACTTT CASRDGLNNSPLHF
many . TRBJ1-5 TRBV24-1 TGTGCCACCAGTGGGGGCGCGGGCAATCAGCCCCAGCATTTT CATSGGAGNQPQHF
. TRBD2 TRBJ2-1 TRBV2 TGTGCCAGCAGTTTAAGGCCTAGCGGGAACTATGAGCAGTTCTTC CASSLRPSGNYEQFF
many . TRBJ2-7 TRBV29-1 TGCAGCGTTGTACCGGGAGCATCCTACGAGCAGTACTTC CSVVPGASYEQYF
. TRBD2 TRBJ2-3 TRBV6-2/TRBV6-3 TGTGCCAGCAGCCCCGGGACTAGCACTCGGGATACGCAGTATTTT CASSPGTSTRDTQYF
many TRBD2 TRBJ2-1 TRBV29-1 TGCAGCGGGGGGACGGTAGCGGGGAATGAGCAGTTCTTC CSGGTVAGNEQFF
many . TRBJ1-1 TRBV12-3/TRBV12-4 TGTGCCAGCAGTTTCGACAGGACACGGGGGTTAAGCATGAACACTGAAGCTTTCTTT CASSFDRTRGLSMNTEAFF
many TRBD2 TRBJ2-7 TRBV3-1 TGTGCCAGCAGCCAAGCGGGGGGGGACGAGCGGCAGTACTTC CASSQAGGDERQYF
few . TRBJ2-5 TRBV7-9 TGTGCCAGCAGCCAGTGGAGGTCTGGCCCACAAGAGACCCAGTACTTC CASSQWRSGPQETQYF
few TRBD1 TRBJ1-2 TRBV6-1 TGTGCCAGCAGAGACCCCGGGACAGCTAACTATGGCTACACCTTC CASRDPGTANYGYTF